This TCR beta chain was retrieved from a study of cytomegalovirus exposure and HLA in healthy donors. In the PCR, 60 Vbeta and 13 Jbeta primers were used. Here immunoSEQ multiplex PCR was the method, and the copy in TCRdb shows in-frame clones only, minus some. The sample has some 100,000 clones, about 68% seen once. As for the donors, each was a healthy bone marrow donor. Per the germline V gene, CDR1 is KGHSH and CDR2 is LQKENI. With 4 bases removed from V and 2 bases from J, the gap between germline ends came to 9 bases. CDR3 length equals 13 residues. As concerns this clone: The antigen is not known.

Overall study results and limits: Later on, an analysis tied about 17,000 TCR beta sequences to HLA alleles at 0.05 false discovery rate.

Material for sequencing was PBMCs. This chain links TRBV18 with TRBJ2-7, with D possibly matching TRBD1 (6 bases). The receptor was derived from a male donor in good health and CMV-seropositive. This chain's CDR3 is CASSLRGPYEQYF. DNA of the CDR3: TGTGCCAGCTCACTCAGGGGACCCTACGAGCAGTACTTC.